What follows describes a single T cell receptor beta chain. Its cognate antigen is unknown. The germline V gene has CDR1 DFQATT and CDR2 SNEGSKA (reference sequence). Trimming cost V 0 bases and J 4 bases; bases outside gene matches: 13. CDR3 size: 17 residues. This specimen comes from a study of T cells after yellow fever vaccination. Study details: Preparation of fractions with low cell numbers was performed using SMART-Seq v4 Ultra Low Input. Study-wide results and caveats: After the booster, around 95% of CD4 and just over 85% of CD8 primary-response clones were re-detected. Only a minor proportion of clonotypes was detected across both CD4 and CD8 compartments.

TCRdb re-called the 5' RACE reads through MiXCR, storing one row per CDR3 protein. The sample records hundreds of thousands of distinct CDR3 sequences, approximately 13% being singletons. This chain connects TRBV20-1 to TRBJ2-7, with 9 bases lining up with TRBD1. Source: PBMCs, taken on the day of the yellow fever booster vaccination. The receptor was derived from a young man who received the YFV17D yellow fever vaccine. The CDR3 region is CSARDASLQGARYEQYF. CDR3 in DNA: TGCAGTGCTAGAGATGCGAGCCTACAGGGGGCTAGGTACGAGCAGTACTTC.